This passage covers 25 T cell receptor beta chains from one sample sequenced in a study of cytomegalovirus exposure and HLA in healthy donors. Vbeta (60) and Jbeta (13) primers were used in the PCR. Sequenced by immunoSEQ multiplex PCR; TCRdb stores in-frame clones only, minus some. The sample has 110,000 to 150,000 clones; roughly 10% are singletons. The sample was PBMCs. Receptor source: a man between 50 and 59 years old in good health and CMV-seronegative.

The CDR3 coding sequence is TGTGCCGGAGGGACAGGGGTAGATACGCAGTATTTT. Its protein product is CAGGTGVDTQYF. J is TRBJ2-3 and V is TRBV10-3; 10 bases agree with TRBD1. The CDR3 loop spans 12 amino acids. CDR1 and CDR2 from the germline V gene are ENHRY and SYGVKD. V shed 11 bases, J shed 5 bases, and the junction held 4 bases outside the gene matches.

This chain joins TRBV29-1 and TRBJ2-7; 8 bases fit TRBD2. V shed 6 bases and J 6 bases; nucleotides not matched to a gene: 10. The CDR3 is 13 residues long. Germline V CDR1 and CDR2: SQVTM, ANQGSEA. As DNA, the CDR3 is TGCAGCGTGGGGACTAGTAAGGGGGTCGAGCAGTACTTC. It yields the protein CSVGTSKGVEQYF.

This clone turned up a few times. Lacking the conserved final phenylalanine or tryptophan, this CDR3 likely reflects a read error. The chain combines TRBV7-3 with TRBJ2-2, with unresolved D. This CDR3 comprises 14 residues. In germline, CDR1 is SGHTA, CDR2 FQGTGA. V was cut by 0 bases and J by 1 base, with 3 bases left in between. CDR3 residues: CASSLTRNTGELFV. The CDR3 DNA reads as TGTGCCAGCAGCTTAACAAGGAACACCGGGGAGCTGTTTGTT.

This clone was detected a few times. The chain recombines TRBV6-1 with TRBJ2-7; possible D gene TRBD1, 6 bases. With 3 bases removed from V and 2 bases from J, the gap between germline ends came to 14 bases. Germline loops: CDR1 MNHNS, CDR2 SASEGT. The CDR3 consists of 15 residues. CDR3 sequence reads: CASSEMRQVAYEQYF. CDR3 coding DNA: TGTGCCAGCAGTGAGATGCGACAGGTTGCCTACGAGCAGTACTTC.

This clone was observed a handful of times. The chain joins TRBV6-5 to TRBJ1-1; TRBD1 aligns across 7 bases. There are 13 residues in the CDR3. Unmatched junction bases numbered 3, after V lost 7 bases and J lost 1 base. Germline V gene lookup returns CDR1 MNHEY and CDR2 SVGAGI. The CDR3, as DNA: TGTGCCAGCACCCGGACAGGGAACACTGAAGCTTTCTTT. It yields the protein CASTRTGNTEAFF.

This chain uses TRBV28 with TRBJ1-4; 12 bases are shared with TRBD1. The CDR3 runs 17 residues. Germline V gene data show CDR1 as MDHEN and CDR2 as SYDVKM. Losses at the gene ends were 7 bases for V and 7 bases for J; bases not matched to a gene: 13. DNA for the CDR3: TGTGCCAGCAATAACCGGGACAGGGGGCGTATCATTGAAAAACTGTTTTTT. Amino acid sequence: CASNNRDRGRIIEKLFF.

CDR3 DNA: TGTGCCAGCAGTCCCCCAGGGGGAGTCAACTATGGCTACACCTTC. Protein: CASSPPGGVNYGYTF. The rearrangement joins TRBV6-5 to TRBJ1-2, with 7 bases identical to TRBD1. From germline, CDR1 is MNHEY and CDR2 SVGAGI. Germline trimming cut 5 bases from V and 2 bases from J; bases unmatched to any gene: 8. CDR3 length equals 15 residues.

CDR3 sequence: CASSPRQGFHNEQFF. The CDR3 bases are TGTGCCAGCAGCCCGAGACAGGGTTTCCACAATGAGCAGTTCTTC. V and J are TRBV14 and TRBJ2-1, with TRBD1 matching 7 bases. Germline V lookup: CDR1 SGHDN, CDR2 FVKESK. V dropped 4 bases and J dropped 5; count of bases not matched to a gene: 8. This CDR3 region has 15 residues.

This clone was recorded a few times. J is TRBJ2-2 and V is TRBV4-2; D possibly corresponds to TRBD1 (5 bases). The V gene lost 1 base and the J gene lost 1 base, with 7 bases spanning the gap. CDR1 is LGHNA and CDR2 is YNFKEQ in the germline V gene. The CDR3 consists of 15 residues. The CDR3 DNA reads TGTGCCAGCAGCCAAGCCCAGGGGAACACCGGGGAGCTGTTTTTT. Translating it yields CASSQAQGNTGELFF.

In its sample, this clone was seen a few times. The CDR3 sequence is CASSALREGTEAFF. The CDR3 bases are TGTGCCAGCAGCGCCCTCAGGGAAGGCACTGAAGCTTTCTTT. The chain joins TRBV9 to TRBJ1-1, with TRBD1 as a possible D gene (5 bases). The CDR3 is made up of 14 amino acids. The V end lost 3 bases, the J end lost 4 bases, and 13 bases lay between the germline ends. Germline CDR1 reads SGDLS; CDR2 reads YYNGEE.

The chain joins TRBV27 to TRBJ2-1, with D maybe TRBD2 (5 bases). V was pared by 5 bases and J by 7 bases, with 9 bases between. Per germline, CDR1 MNHEY and CDR2 SMNVEV (reference sequence). This CDR3 has 12 residues. The CDR3 bases are TGTGCCAGCAGTCATACGGGGAATGAGCAGTTCTTC. Amino acids: CASSHTGNEQFF.

This clone was detected only a few times. The rearrangement joins TRBV7-2 to TRBJ2-2; 13 bases agree with TRBD2. The J segment lost 1 base and the V segment lost 5 bases, leaving 4 bases of the junction unmatched. CDR3 length: 17 residues. CDR1 SGHTA and CDR2 FQGNSA come from the germline V gene. CDR3 bases: TGTGCCAGCAGCCGGACTAGCGGGAGAGTGAACACCGGGGAGCTGTTTTTT. Protein product: CASSRTSGRVNTGELFF.

The genes are TRBV29-1 and TRBJ1-3; 9 bases align to TRBD1. CDR3 length equals 14 residues. Germline loops: CDR1 SQVTM, CDR2 ANQGSEA. The CDR3 is CNPGQGSSGNTIYF. CDR3 bases: TGCAACCCGGGACAGGGCAGCTCTGGAAACACCATATATTTT.

V usage is TRBV30 and J usage is TRBJ1-4; 7 bases match TRBD1. V shed 5 bases and J 5 bases; nucleotides not matched to a gene: 5. CDR3 length: 13 residues. CDR1 and CDR2 (germline): GTSNPN, SVGIG (reference sequence). CDR3 region: CAWRTGSNEKLFF. The CDR3 bases are TGTGCCTGGCGGACAGGCTCGAATGAAAAACTGTTTTTT.

V gene TRBV7-8 combines with J gene TRBJ1-1, with D possibly being TRBD1 (5 bases). CDR1 and CDR2 (germline): SGHVS, FQNEAQ. The CDR3 runs to 13 residues. V was clipped by 5 bases and J by 5 bases, with 12 bases between them. The DNA for the CDR3 is TGTGCCAGCAGCATAACGGGGGAAACTGAAGCTTTCTTT. It encodes CASSITGETEAFF.

Only a few counts were recorded for this clone. The chain recombines TRBV6-5 with TRBJ1-4; no clear D gene. There are 15 residues in the CDR3. Germline CDR1 MNHEY, CDR2 SVGAGI. V gave up 2 bases and J gave up 2 bases, with 9 bases separating them. The CDR3 loop is CASSYTGSTNEKLFF. The CDR3 DNA is TGTGCCAGCAGTTACACCGGGTCGACTAATGAAAAACTGTTTTTT.

V is TRBV5-5 and J is TRBJ1-5, with a weak D call TRBD1 (5 bases). The germline V gene has CDR1 SGHKS and CDR2 YYEKEE (reference sequence). V lost 4 bases and J lost 7, with 15 bases in between. CDR3 length: 14 residues. The CDR3 sequence is CASSLEFGGQPQHF. Written as DNA, the CDR3 is TGTGCCAGCAGCCTTGAGTTCGGGGGGCAGCCCCAGCATTTT.

This chain joins TRBV30 and TRBJ1-3; no reliable D call. Trimming took off 1 base at V and 1 base at J, with 8 bases between the two ends. This CDR3 is built from 14 residues. Per the germline V gene, CDR1 is GTSNPN and CDR2 is SVGIG (reference sequence). This CDR3 reads CAWSGRGSGNTIYF. Written as DNA, the CDR3 is TGTGCCTGGAGTGGGAGAGGATCTGGAAACACCATATATTTT. The full variable domain, completed using reference TRBV30 and TRBJ1-3, is SQTIHQWPATLVQPVGSPLSLECTVEGTSNPNLYWYRQAAGRGLQLLFYSVGIGQISSEVPQNLSASRPQDRQFILSSKKLLLSDSGFYLCAWSGRGSGNTIYFGEGSWLTVV.

V and J are TRBV11-2 and TRBJ1-4; tentatively, D is TRBD1 (5 bases). CDR3 length: 15 amino acids. V dropped 1 base and J dropped 4 bases, with 10 bases sitting between them. Germline assignment: CDR1 SGHAT and CDR2 FQNNGV. The CDR3 coding sequence is TGTGCCAGCAGCTTAGGGGCAGGGCGTAATGAAAAACTGTTTTTT. Translated, it gives CASSLGAGRNEKLFF.

This clone was seen only a few times. The chain is built from TRBV7-6 and TRBJ2-7; D is possibly TRBD2 (6 bases). This CDR3 has 15 residues. V was cut by 0 bases and J by 4 bases, with 13 bases left in between. Germline-derived CDR1 and CDR2 are SGHVS and FNYEAQ. The CDR3 sequence: CASSLAWGVLYEQYF. CDR3 nucleotides: TGTGCCAGCAGCTTAGCGTGGGGGGTCCTTTACGAGCAGTACTTC.

This clone has a handful of counts. This sequence joins TRBV30 and TRBJ1-5; 8 bases are a match to TRBD1. Germline assignment: CDR1 GTSNPN and CDR2 SVGIG (reference sequence). V shed 2 bases and J 7 bases; nucleotides not matched to a gene: 4. This CDR3 region has 13 residues. The CDR3 protein is CAWSRQGFQPQHF. CDR3 DNA sequence: TGTGCCTGGAGTAGACAGGGGTTCCAGCCCCAGCATTTT. The full variable domain, completed using reference TRBV30 and TRBJ1-5, is SQTIHQWPATLVQPVGSPLSLECTVEGTSNPNLYWYRQAAGRGLQLLFYSVGIGQISSEVPQNLSASRPQDRQFILSSKKLLLSDSGFYLCAWSRQGFQPQHFGDGTRLSIL.

The chain links TRBV4-1 to TRBJ2-3; 8 nucleotides line up with TRBD2. CDR1 is MGHRA and CDR2 is YSYEKL in the germline V gene. The CDR3 sequence is 20 residues long. V was pared by 1 base and J by 4 bases, with 19 bases of the junction left unmatched. CDR3 sequence (DNA): TGCGCCAGCAGCCAAGCACCCTTCGCGACGGGGGCGCGGGAGGCAGATACGCAGTATTTT. Translated: CASSQAPFATGAREADTQYF.

The CDR3 DNA is TGTGCCTGGAGGGCGACTAGCGGGCCCACAGATACGCAGTATTTT. It is translated as CAWRATSGPTDTQYF. The V and J genes are TRBV30 and TRBJ2-3; 10 bases agree with TRBD2. This CDR3 has 15 residues. CDR1 and CDR2 from the germline V gene are GTSNPN and SVGIG (reference sequence). V shed 3 bases, J shed 2 bases, and the junction held 5 bases outside the gene matches.

This clone has a handful of counts. This chain uses TRBV18 with TRBJ2-5, with 12 bases lining up with TRBD2. The V gene end was trimmed by 6 bases and the J gene end by 2 bases; junction bases not matched to a gene: 4. The germline V gene encodes CDR1 KGHSH and CDR2 LQKENI. This CDR3 comprises 15 residues. The DNA for the CDR3 is TGTGCCAGCTCGCGTCTAGCGGGAGGGCAAGAGACCCAGTACTTC. Its protein is CASSRLAGGQETQYF.

The rearrangement links TRBV5-4 to TRBJ2-1, with 13 bases that match TRBD2. This CDR3 contains 15 residues. Germline CDR1 reads SGHNT; CDR2 reads YYREEE (reference sequence). J was trimmed by 5 bases and V by 2 bases; bases with no gene match: 1. CDR3 nucleotides: TGTGCCAGCAGCTTTGGGACTAGCGGGAACAATGAGCAGTTCTTC. Amino acid sequence: CASSFGTSGNNEQFF.